Below are 28 T cell receptor beta chains sequenced from a single sample in a study of CD8 T cells in ankylosing spondylitis. TCRdb used MiXCR to reprocess the 5' RACE reads, holding one entry per CDR3 protein. The sample records approximately 290,000 distinct CDR3 sequences, 20% to 25% being singletons. Sequencing input: blood, either unsorted or a sorted T cell fraction (not recorded which). Receptors were obtained from a female donor with ankylosing spondylitis or in good health (not recorded which).

This clonotype was observed a single time. The chain is built from TRBV3-1 and TRBJ1-2, with D unresolved. The V end was cut by 1 base, the J end by 4 bases, with 16 bases between. The CDR3 spans 16 residues. Germline V CDR1 and CDR2: LGHDT, YNNKEL (reference sequence). CDR3 residues: CASSQASGSLSYGYTF. The DNA for the CDR3 is TGTGCCAGCAGCCAAGCCTCAGGATCCCTTTCCTATGGCTACACCTTC.

CDR3 bases: TGTGCCAGCAGCTCCCGGGACAGGAACACCGGGGAGCTGTTTTTT. Encoded protein: CASSSRDRNTGELFF. The genes are TRBV7-9 and TRBJ2-2, with 7 bases lining up with TRBD1. V lost 4 bases, J lost 1 base, and 3 bases stayed unmatched. Germline V gene lookup returns CDR1 SEHNR and CDR2 FQNEAQ (reference sequence). The CDR3 is 15 residues long.

The V call is TRBV27, the J call TRBJ2-3; 11 positions match TRBD2. J lost 2 bases, V lost 6 bases, and 1 base had no gene match. The CDR3 runs to 14 residues. CDR1 is MNHEY and CDR2 is SMNVEV in the germline V gene (reference sequence). As DNA, the CDR3 is TGTGCCAGCAGGGGACTAGCGGACACAGATACGCAGTATTTT. Translating it yields CASRGLADTDTQYF.

The chain joins TRBV7-6 to TRBJ2-7; TRBD2 matches at 11 bases. The CDR3 runs 13 residues. Germline trimming cut 0 bases from V and 13 bases from J; bases unmatched to any gene: 5. Germline V CDR1 and CDR2: SGHVS, FNYEAQ. The CDR3 is CASSLASGRAIYF. The CDR3 DNA reads TGTGCCAGCAGCTTAGCTAGCGGGAGGGCCATCTACTTC.

This clonotype has a handful of counts. The V call is TRBV20-1, the J call TRBJ2-3, with 8 bases identical to TRBD2. The CDR3 covers 12 residues. In germline, CDR1 is DFQATT, CDR2 SNEGSKA (reference sequence). Germline trimming cut 3 bases from V and 6 bases from J; bases unmatched to any gene: 2. The CDR3 region is CSASRGGDTQYF. The CDR3, as DNA: TGCAGTGCTAGCCGGGGGGGGGATACGCAGTATTTT.

This clonotype was counted between two and nine times. J is TRBJ1-5 and V is TRBV2; 7 bases map to TRBD1. Germline CDR1 reads SNHLY; CDR2 reads FYNNEI. V dropped 4 bases and J dropped 7; count of bases not matched to a gene: 10. The CDR3 spans 15 residues. The chain's CDR3 is CASSGGVGQIQPQHF. CDR3 nucleotides: TGTGCCAGCAGTGGAGGCGTGGGACAGATCCAGCCCCAGCATTTT.

The chain employs TRBV18 and TRBJ2-3, with TRBD2 as a possible D gene (5 bases). V was cut by 6 bases and J by 2 bases, with 12 bases left in between. This CDR3 is 14 amino acids long. Looked up from germline, CDR1 is KGHSH and CDR2 is LQKENI. The CDR3 protein is CASSLRENTDTQYF. The CDR3 nucleotides are TGTGCCAGCTCGCTCCGGGAAAACACAGATACGCAGTATTTT.

A few counts support this clonotype. The chain joins TRBV15 to TRBJ2-7; D assignment may be TRBD1 or TRBD2 (5 bases each). The length of the CDR3 is 13 residues. The V and J ends lost 0 bases and 5 bases respectively, with 8 bases between them. Germline V gives CDR1 LNHNV, CDR2 YYDKDF (reference sequence). Here the CDR3 DNA reads TGTGCCACCAGCAGAGATCTGGGGGACGAGCAGTACTTC. Translation gives CATSRDLGDEQYF.

The chain has TRBV5-1 and TRBJ1-4; D is undetermined. The CDR3 runs to 13 residues. Germline V gene lookup returns CDR1 SGHRS and CDR2 YFSETQ. Trimming shortened V by 2 bases and J by 4 bases, and 6 bases separated the two germline ends. The CDR3, as DNA: TGCGCCAGCAGCTTCGCGCGTAATGAAAAACTGTTTTTT. This encodes CASSFARNEKLFF.

This clonotype was detected only a few times. V and J are TRBV2 and TRBJ1-3; no clear D. The ends were cut back, 6 bases at V and 0 bases at J, with 15 bases in the middle. This CDR3 comprises 16 residues. Germline V CDR1 and CDR2: SNHLY, FYNNEI. The CDR3 coding sequence is TGTGCCAGCAGCCCCGAGACACCTAACTCTGGAAACACCATATATTTT. This gives the protein CASSPETPNSGNTIYF.

This clonotype turned up a few times. The V gene is TRBV20-1, the J gene TRBJ2-5; the D is unclear. This CDR3 region has 12 residues. V was cut by 7 bases and J by 0 bases, with 9 bases left in between. Germline values: CDR1 DFQATT, CDR2 SNEGSKA (reference sequence). The CDR3 nucleotides read TGCAGTGGGGGAATATACCAAGAGACCCAGTACTTC. Amino acids: CSGGIYQETQYF.

This rearrangement joins TRBV4-3 to TRBJ1-3; D uncertain. The germline V and J ends were trimmed by 0 bases and 5 bases, with 5 bases remaining between them. From germline, CDR1 is LGHNA and CDR2 YSLEER. This CDR3 is 13 amino acids long. Here the CDR3 reads CASSQDWRNTIYF. CDR3 sequence (DNA): TGCGCCAGCAGCCAAGACTGGCGAAACACCATATATTTT.

This clonotype was detected many times. This chain connects TRBV12-3 or TRBV12-4 to TRBJ2-7; a weak D match, TRBD2 (5 bases). The CDR3 totals 13 residues. V gave up 6 bases and J gave up 6 bases, with 15 bases separating them. CDR3 sequence: CASSLKEDTEQYF. The CDR3 nucleotides read TGTGCCAGCAGCCTGAAGGAGGATACCGAGCAGTACTTC.

This clonotype has at least ten counts. The rearrangement links TRBV20-1 to TRBJ2-1; D may be TRBD2 (6 bases). The CDR3 extends over 15 amino acids. V dropped 0 bases and J dropped 2 bases, with 11 bases sitting between them. Germline assignment: CDR1 DFQATT and CDR2 SNEGSKA (reference sequence). CDR3 coding DNA: TGCAGTGCTAGAGAGCCGGGAGTTCCCTACAATGAGCAGTTCTTC. This codes for CSAREPGVPYNEQFF.

The rearrangement links TRBV7-2 to TRBJ2-4; D is unclear. Trimming left V 0 bases short and J 0 bases short, with 3 bases between. The length of the CDR3 is 14 residues. From germline, CDR1 is SGHTA and CDR2 FQGNSA. The CDR3 DNA reads TGTGCCAGCAGCTTAGCGGGAGCCAAAAACATTCAGTACTTC. Translating gives CASSLAGAKNIQYF.

The chain employs TRBV7-2 and TRBJ1-6; D uncertain. V shed 6 bases and J shed 7 bases, with 13 bases lying between them. The CDR3 sequence is 14 residues long. Germline values: CDR1 SGHTA, CDR2 FQGNSA. The CDR3 spells CASSIRGSNSPLHF. CDR3 DNA sequence: TGTGCCAGCAGTATCAGAGGGTCGAATTCACCCCTCCACTTT.

This chain connects TRBV2 to TRBJ1-2; D possibly corresponds to TRBD1 (5 bases). The germline gives CDR1 SNHLY, CDR2 FYNNEI. This CDR3 spans 16 amino acids. V lost 5 bases and J lost 4, with 20 bases in between. This chain's CDR3 is CASSHPKGQGGYGYTF. In DNA form, the CDR3 reads TGTGCCAGCAGTCACCCCAAGGGGCAGGGAGGCTATGGCTACACCTTC.

This clonotype has only a few counts. This chain links TRBV29-1 with TRBJ2-1; 9 nucleotides line up with TRBD2. This CDR3 is built from 14 residues. V was clipped by 6 bases and J by 2 bases; unmatched bases: 5. Looked up from germline, CDR1 is SQVTM and CDR2 is ANQGSEA. CDR3 in DNA: TGCAGCGTATCTAGCGGGGAAACCTACAATGAGCAGTTCTTC. The encoded protein is CSVSSGETYNEQFF.

This chain connects TRBV7-2 to TRBJ2-7; 8 nucleotides align to TRBD2. The ends lost 6 bases at V and 4 bases at J; junction bases unmatched: 8. The germline V gene encodes CDR1 SGHTA and CDR2 FQGNSA. CDR3 length: 14 residues. CDR3 protein: CASRQGLENYEQYF. CDR3 DNA sequence: TGTGCCAGCAGGCAGGGACTAGAGAATTACGAGCAGTACTTC.

The chain joins TRBV9 to TRBJ2-1; tentatively, D is TRBD1 (5 bases). Germline V gene lookup returns CDR1 SGDLS and CDR2 YYNGEE. The CDR3 contains 16 residues. Trimming stripped 0 bases from V and 2 bases from J, with 12 bases between. CDR3 sequence reads: CASSVGGHDPYNEQFF. The CDR3 DNA reads as TGTGCCAGCAGCGTAGGGGGCCACGATCCCTACAATGAGCAGTTCTTC.

The V call is TRBV20-1, the J call TRBJ2-6; possibly TRBD1 or TRBD2 for D (6 bases each). The CDR3 is 18 residues long. The V gene lost 0 bases and the J gene lost 4 bases, with 19 bases spanning the gap. Germline assignment: CDR1 DFQATT and CDR2 SNEGSKA (reference sequence). DNA for the CDR3: TGCAGTGCTAGAGATTTGGGGGGCGCGGCACCCGGGGCCAACGTCCTGACTTTC. It translates to CSARDLGGAAPGANVLTF.

The V call is TRBV19, the J call TRBJ2-1; the D gene is possibly TRBD2 (6 bases). Germline CDR1 is LNHDA and CDR2 is SQIVND (reference sequence). This CDR3 contains 16 residues. Trimming shortened V by 7 bases and J by 1 base, and 17 bases separated the two germline ends. CDR3: CASTTLSGGSYNEQFF. The CDR3 DNA reads TGTGCCAGTACGACCCTTTCAGGAGGGTCCTACAATGAGCAGTTCTTC. Complete variable domain (other parts from reference TRBV19 and TRBJ2-1): DGGITQSPKYLFRKEGQNVTLSCEQNLNHDAMYWYRQDPGQGLRLIYYSQIVNDFQKGDIAEGYSVSREKKESFPLTVTSAQKNPTAFYLCASTTLSGGSYNEQFFGPGTRLTVL.

The V and J genes are TRBV7-2 and TRBJ2-7, with D possibly matching TRBD2 (6 bases). The CDR3 loop spans 13 amino acids. With 1 base removed from V and 4 bases from J, the gap between germline ends came to 8 bases. Germline-derived CDR1 and CDR2 are SGHTA and FQGNSA. CDR3 coding DNA: TGTGCCAGCAGCTTAGTTAGCGGTTACGAGCAGTACTTC. Its translation is CASSLVSGYEQYF.

The table lists this clonotype with a few counts. The genes are TRBV20-1 and TRBJ1-5; TRBD1 agrees at 7 bases. Per the germline V gene, CDR1 is DFQATT and CDR2 is SNEGSKA (reference sequence). CDR3 length equals 13 residues. Losses at the gene ends were 3 bases for V and 6 bases for J; bases not matched to a gene: 5. The CDR3 DNA reads TGCAGTGCTAGGATGACAGGGAGTCAGCCCCAGCATTTT. This encodes CSARMTGSQPQHF.

V and J are TRBV9 and TRBJ2-1; 12 positions match TRBD2. The CDR3 length is 16 residues. V gave up 3 bases and J gave up 5 bases; unmatched junction bases: 6. Per germline, CDR1 SGDLS and CDR2 YYNGEE. This chain's CDR3 is CASSARGLAGNNEQFF. CDR3 nucleotide sequence: TGTGCCAGCAGCGCCCGGGGACTAGCGGGCAACAATGAGCAGTTCTTC.

Written as DNA, the CDR3 is TGCGCCAGCAGCTTTGCTGATCCGGGAGGGCTCAATGAGCAGTTCTTC. As protein: CASSFADPGGLNEQFF. The chain links TRBV5-1 to TRBJ2-1, with TRBD2 matching 8 bases. The trim removed 2 bases at V and 6 bases at J, leaving 10 bases unmatched. CDR1 is SGHRS, CDR2 YFSETQ, per germline. The CDR3 sequence is 16 residues long.

There are a few counts of this clonotype. The chain links TRBV20-1 to TRBJ1-2; a possible D gene is TRBD1 (6 bases). Germline V gene data show CDR1 as DFQATT and CDR2 as SNEGSKA (reference sequence). The CDR3 loop spans 13 amino acids. V lost 5 bases, J lost 4 bases, and 14 bases lay in between. CDR3 sequence (DNA): TGCAGTGCTGTCCGGACAGAACTCTATGGCTACACCTTC. Amino acids: CSAVRTELYGYTF.

V and J are TRBV15 and TRBJ2-5, with D perhaps given as TRBD1 or TRBD2 (5 bases each). CDR3 length equals 15 residues. The V end was cut by 3 bases, the J end by 1 base, with 12 bases between. Germline V CDR1 and CDR2: LNHNV, YYDKDF (reference sequence). In DNA, the CDR3 is TGTGCCACCAGCAGCGTGCCGGGACCCCAAGAGACCCAGTACTTC. It translates to CATSSVPGPQETQYF.